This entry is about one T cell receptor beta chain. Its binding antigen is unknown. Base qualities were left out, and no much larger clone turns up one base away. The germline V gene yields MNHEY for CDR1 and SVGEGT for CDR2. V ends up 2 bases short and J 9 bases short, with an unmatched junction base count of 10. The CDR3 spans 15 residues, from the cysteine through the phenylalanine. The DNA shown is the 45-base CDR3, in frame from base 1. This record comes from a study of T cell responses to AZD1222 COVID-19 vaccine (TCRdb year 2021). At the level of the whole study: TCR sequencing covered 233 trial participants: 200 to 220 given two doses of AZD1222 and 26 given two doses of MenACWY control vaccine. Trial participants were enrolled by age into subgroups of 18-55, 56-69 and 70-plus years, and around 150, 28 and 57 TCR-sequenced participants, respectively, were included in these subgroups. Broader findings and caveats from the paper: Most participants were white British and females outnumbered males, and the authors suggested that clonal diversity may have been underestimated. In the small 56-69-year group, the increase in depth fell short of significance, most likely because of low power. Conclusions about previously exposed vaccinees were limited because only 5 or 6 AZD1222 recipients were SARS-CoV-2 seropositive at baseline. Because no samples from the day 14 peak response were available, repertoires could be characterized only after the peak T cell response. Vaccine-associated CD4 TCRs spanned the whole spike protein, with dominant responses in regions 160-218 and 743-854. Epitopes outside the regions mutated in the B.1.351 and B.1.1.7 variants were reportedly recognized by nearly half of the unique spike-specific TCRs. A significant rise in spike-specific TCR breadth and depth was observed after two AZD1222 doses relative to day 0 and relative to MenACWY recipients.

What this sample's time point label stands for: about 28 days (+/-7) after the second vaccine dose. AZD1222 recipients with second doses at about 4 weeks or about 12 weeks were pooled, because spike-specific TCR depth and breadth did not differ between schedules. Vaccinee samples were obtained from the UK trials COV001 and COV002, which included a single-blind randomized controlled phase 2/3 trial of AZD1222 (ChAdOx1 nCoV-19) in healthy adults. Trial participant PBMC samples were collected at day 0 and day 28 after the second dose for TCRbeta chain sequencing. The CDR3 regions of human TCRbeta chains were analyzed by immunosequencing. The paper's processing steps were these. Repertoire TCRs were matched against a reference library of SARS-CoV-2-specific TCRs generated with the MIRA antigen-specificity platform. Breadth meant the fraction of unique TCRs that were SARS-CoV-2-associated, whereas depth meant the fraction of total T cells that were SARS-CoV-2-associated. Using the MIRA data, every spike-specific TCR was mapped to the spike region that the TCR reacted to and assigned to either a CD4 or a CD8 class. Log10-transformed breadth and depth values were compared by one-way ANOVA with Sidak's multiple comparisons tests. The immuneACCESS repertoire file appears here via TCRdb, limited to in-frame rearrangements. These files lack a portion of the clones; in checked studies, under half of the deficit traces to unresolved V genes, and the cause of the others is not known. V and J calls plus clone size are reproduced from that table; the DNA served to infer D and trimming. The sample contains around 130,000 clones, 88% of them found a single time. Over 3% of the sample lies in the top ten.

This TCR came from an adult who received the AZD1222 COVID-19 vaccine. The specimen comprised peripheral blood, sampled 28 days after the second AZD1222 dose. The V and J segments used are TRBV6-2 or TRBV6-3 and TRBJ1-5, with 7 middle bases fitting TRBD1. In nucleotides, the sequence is TGTGCCAGCAGTTACAGGGGGCAGGGGCCGGGGCCCCAGCATTTT. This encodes CASSYRGQGPGPQHF.